This T cell receptor beta chain came from a study of shared clonotypes between healthy human individuals (dated by TCRdb to 2020 to 2022). At the level of the whole study: The cohort included three men and a couple of women between 18 and 49 years of age. Between about 0.9 and 9 billion PBMCs per donor were obtained by leukapheresis. Blood TCR repertoires of roughly five healthy adults were deeply sequenced to estimate repertoire size and the extent of clonotype sharing between individuals. Libraries were prepared and TCR repertoires were sequenced by different laboratories using diverse techniques, in order to increase sequencing depth and limit assay-specific biases. For each donor, CD4 naive and CD4 memory were each run on three plates, CD8 naive on two plates, and CD8 memory on one plate.

Overall study outcomes, separate from this receptor: Estimated clonotype richness was generally larger for naive than for memory subsets. Pairwise subsampling led to the expectation that sequencing depth would affect the degree of clonotype sharing among donors. Higher generation probabilities were observed for clonotypes shared by all four sorted-subset donors than for non-shared clonotypes. The genetic and exposure-history diversity represented was limited by the small number of donors. Only blood was sampled, and tissue TCR repertoires likely differ from those in blood. Sharing across a few donors was observed for about 4.8% of naive CD4, about 3.2% of naive CD8, roughly 2.4% of memory CD4, and 0.4% of memory CD8 clonotypes. Even with the large sequencing depth, rarefaction of the sorted-subset datasets indicated that sequencing was incomplete.

As concerns this clone: Its antigen is unknown. No per-base quality is available; no much larger clone lies one base away.

TCR CDR3 regions were amplified from genomic DNA by multiplex PCR using the deep immunoSEQ assay. Genomic DNA extracted from each cell subset was distributed evenly over all wells of several immunoSEQ 96-well plates, and each plate served as one replicate. For sorted subsets, about 220 ng of genomic DNA, equivalent to some 30,000 T cell genomes, went into each replicate PCR. Purified libraries were quantified with a Qubit 3.0 fluorometer, sized on a Bioanalyzer 2100, and re-quantified with the KAPA Library Quantification kit. Each immunoSEQ 96-well plate was sequenced on its own single-read 150-cycle Illumina NextSeq 550 flow cell. On the authors' methods: Because the immunoSEQ output held only junctional sequences and lacked quality scores, the filtering could not match the filtering applied to full-length reads. Sequences were annotated with PyIR, a Python wrapper for IgBLAST v1.9, using IMGT germline references to assign V/J genes and CDR3. Reads were filtered out if the reads had weak V/J assignments (E-value above 1e-6), no CDR3, stop codons, out-of-frame junctions, or ambiguous translated residues. V3J clonotypes were defined by identical inferred V gene, J gene, and CDR3 amino acid sequence. To compute the percentage overlap between repertoires, the number of shared unique clonotypes was divided by the size of the smaller repertoire. Three approaches were used to assess repertoire richness: RTK rarefaction, the Chao1 estimator, and Recon v2.1 estimates of unobserved clonotypes. Generation probabilities for all TCRbeta clonotypes obtained by the gDNA method from a handful of donors were computed using OLGA. The source is immuneACCESS, and TCRdb retained only in-frame sequences with V and J called. Part of the clones is not carried over; for the studies checked, unresolved V genes explain less than half of this, and the remainder is unexplained. From that table come the V and J calls and clone size; the DNA was used to work out D and trimming. Here the sample has 700,000 to 950,000 clones; 96% occur a single time. Of the sample, under 0.25% falls within the top ten clones.

CD8 naive samples were obtained by positive selection for CCR7 among CD45RO-negative cells, yielding a CD45RA+CCR7+ population from which TemRA cells were excluded. Healthy HIV-negative adults with no recently reported acute infections or vaccinations were included as donors. Only Caucasian adults living in Nashville, Tennessee, USA were represented among the donors. After blood collection by leukapheresis, PBMCs were isolated using Ficoll-Histopaque density gradient centrifugation and then cryopreserved in the vapor phase of liquid nitrogen. Analytical flow cytometry was used to check the purity and quantity of each magnetically sorted T cell population. From each sorted fraction, genomic DNA was isolated and quantified by UV absorbance on a Nanodrop 2000c. The clonotype comes from a man aged 25 to 40 in good health. Sequencing was done on a sample of naive CD8+ T cells sorted from blood. The sample's cell subset or site label is to be understood as: CD45RA+CCR7+.

CDR3 region: CASSFGILGYEQYF. The DNA sequence is given as TGTGCCAGCAGTTTTGGCATCCTCGGGTACGAGCAGTACTTC. This chain is built from TRBV28 and TRBJ2-7, with an unclear D gene assignment. V gives up 3 bases and J gives up 4 bases, and the segment between their germline ends measures 13 bases. The CDR3 has 14 amino acids, counting the end cysteine and phenylalanine. Just the 42-base CDR3 DNA is kept, in frame starting at base 1. CDR1 and CDR2 are read off the germline V gene as MDHEN and SYDVKM. With the rest looked up from the reference TRBV28 and TRBJ2-7 genes rather than sequenced, the full variable domain is DVKVTQSSRYLVKRTGEKVFLECVQDMDHENMFWYRQDPGLGLRLIYFSYDVKMKEKGDIPEGYSVSREKKERFSLILESASTNQTSMYLCASSFGILGYEQYFGPGTRLTVT.